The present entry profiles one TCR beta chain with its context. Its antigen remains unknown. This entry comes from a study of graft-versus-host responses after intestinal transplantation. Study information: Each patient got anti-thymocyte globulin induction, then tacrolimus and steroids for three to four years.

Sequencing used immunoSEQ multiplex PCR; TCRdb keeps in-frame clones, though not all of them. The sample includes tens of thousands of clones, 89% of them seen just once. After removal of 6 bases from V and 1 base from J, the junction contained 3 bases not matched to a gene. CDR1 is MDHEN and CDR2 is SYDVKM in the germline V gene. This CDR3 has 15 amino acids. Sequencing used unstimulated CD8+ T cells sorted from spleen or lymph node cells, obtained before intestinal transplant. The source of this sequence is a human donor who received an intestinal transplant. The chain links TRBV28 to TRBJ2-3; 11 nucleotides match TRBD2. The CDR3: CASSQTSGGTDTQYF. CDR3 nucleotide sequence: TGTGCCAGCAGCCAGACTAGCGGGGGCACAGATACGCAGTATTTT.